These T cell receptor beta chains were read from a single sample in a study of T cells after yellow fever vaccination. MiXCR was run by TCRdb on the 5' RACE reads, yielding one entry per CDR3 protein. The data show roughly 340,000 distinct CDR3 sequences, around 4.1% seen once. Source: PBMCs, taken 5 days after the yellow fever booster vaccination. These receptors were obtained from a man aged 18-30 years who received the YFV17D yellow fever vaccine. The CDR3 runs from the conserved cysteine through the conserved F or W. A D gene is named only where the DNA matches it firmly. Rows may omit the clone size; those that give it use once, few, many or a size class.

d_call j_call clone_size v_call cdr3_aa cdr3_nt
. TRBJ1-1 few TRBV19 CASSMEGYTEAFF TGTGCCAGTAGTATGGAGGGATACACTGAAGCTTTCTTT
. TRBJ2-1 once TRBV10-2 CASSGTVGASSYNEQFF TGCGCCAGCAGTGGAACCGTGGGCGCGAGCTCCTACAATGAGCAGTTCTTC
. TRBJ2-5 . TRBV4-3 CASSQDRVTGPYQETQYF TGCGCCAGCAGCCAAGATAGGGTAACAGGGCCGTACCAAGAGACCCAGTACTTC
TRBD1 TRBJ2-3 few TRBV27 CASTIGQGTDTQYF TGTGCCAGCACTATCGGACAGGGCACAGATACGCAGTATTTT
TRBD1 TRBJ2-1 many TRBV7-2 CASSYGQAYGNEQFF TGTGCCAGCAGCTACGGACAGGCTTATGGGAATGAGCAGTTCTTC
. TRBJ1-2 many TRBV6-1 CASSDDRNLLRGYTF TGTGCCAGCAGTGACGATAGGAACCTCCTGCGGGGCTACACCTTC
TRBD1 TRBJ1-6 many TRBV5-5 CASSLVQGAGNSPLHF TGTGCCAGCAGCTTGGTACAGGGGGCAGGAAATTCACCCCTCCACTTT
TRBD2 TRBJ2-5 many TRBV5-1 CASSLATSGQETQYF TGCGCCAGCAGCTTGGCGACTAGCGGGCAAGAGACCCAGTACTTC
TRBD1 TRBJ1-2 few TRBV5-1 CASSLAGTGGNYGYTF TGCGCCAGCAGCTTAGCCGGGACAGGGGGCAACTATGGCTACACCTTC
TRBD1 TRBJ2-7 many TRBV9 CASSASTGRGEQYF TGTGCCAGCAGCGCGTCGACAGGGCGAGGCGAGCAGTACTTC
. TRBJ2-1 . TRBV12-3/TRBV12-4 CASSDPGQLSNEQFF TGTGCCAGCAGTGACCCCGGACAGCTTAGCAATGAGCAGTTCTTC
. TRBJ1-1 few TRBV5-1 CASRGSPENTEAFF TGCGCCAGCAGAGGTTCCCCAGAAAACACTGAAGCTTTCTTT
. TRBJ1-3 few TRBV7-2 CASSTLRTGNTIYF TGTGCCAGCAGCACCTTGAGGACTGGAAACACCATATATTTT
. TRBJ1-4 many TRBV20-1 CSAKGPGEKLFF TGCAGTGCTAAAGGGCCCGGTGAAAAACTGTTTTTT
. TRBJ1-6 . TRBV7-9 CASSSLKFQGINSPLHF TGTGCCAGCAGCTCACTCAAATTCCAGGGTATTAATTCACCCCTCCACTTT
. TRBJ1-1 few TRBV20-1 CSATIPRGYTEAFF TGCAGTGCTACTATCCCCCGGGGATACACTGAAGCTTTCTTT
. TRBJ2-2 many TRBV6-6 CASRFGQSTGELFF TGTGCCAGCAGGTTCGGACAGAGCACCGGGGAGCTGTTTTTT
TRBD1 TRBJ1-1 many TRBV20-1 CSTGQGAMNTEAFF TGCAGTACCGGACAGGGGGCCATGAACACTGAAGCTTTCTTT
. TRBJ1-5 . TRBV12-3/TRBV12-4 CASSSQDYHRPQHF TGTGCCAGCAGTTCTCAGGATTACCATCGGCCCCAGCATTTT
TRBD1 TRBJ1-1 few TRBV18 CASSPPGQSEAFF TGTGCCAGCTCACCACCGGGACAGTCTGAAGCTTTCTTT
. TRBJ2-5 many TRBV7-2 CASSFRGGHQETQYF TGTGCCAGCAGCTTTCGCGGGGGCCACCAAGAGACCCAGTACTTC
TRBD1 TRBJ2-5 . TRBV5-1 CASSWAHRGEETQYF TGCGCCAGCAGCTGGGCCCACAGGGGCGAAGAGACCCAGTACTTC
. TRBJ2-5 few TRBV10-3 CAIGTEQETQYF TGTGCCATCGGTACGGAGCAAGAGACCCAGTACTTC
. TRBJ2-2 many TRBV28 CASSLTDRGLGELFF TGTGCCAGCAGTTTGACTGACCGGGGGCTCGGGGAGCTGTTTTTT
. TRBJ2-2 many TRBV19 CASSPTVANTGELFF TGTGCCAGTAGTCCAACAGTCGCGAACACCGGGGAGCTGTTTTTT
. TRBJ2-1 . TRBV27 CASSLSHGAEQFF TGTGCCAGCAGTTTATCACACGGGGCTGAGCAGTTCTTC
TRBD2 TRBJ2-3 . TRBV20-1 CSAAAGGRSDTQYF TGCAGTGCTGCCGCGGGGGGGCGGTCAGATACGCAGTATTTT
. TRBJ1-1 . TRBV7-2 CASTPSRNTEAFF TGTGCCAGCACCCCGTCTCGTAACACTGAAGCTTTCTTT
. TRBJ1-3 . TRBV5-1 CASSHPDGSGNTIYF TGCGCCAGCAGCCATCCGGACGGCTCTGGAAACACCATATATTTT
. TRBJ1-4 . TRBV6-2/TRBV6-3 CASRTYRLDSDEKLFF TGTGCCAGCAGGACTTACCGCCTGGACAGCGACGAAAAACTGTTTTTT
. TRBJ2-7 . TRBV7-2 CASSLMREEQYF TGTGCCAGCAGCCTAATGCGGGAAGAGCAGTACTTC
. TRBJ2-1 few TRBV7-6 CASSLELESNEQFF TGTGCCAGCAGCTTAGAGCTAGAATCGAATGAGCAGTTCTTC
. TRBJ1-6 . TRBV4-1 CASSQEPLGSPLHF TGCGCCAGCAGCCAAGAGCCCCTGGGATCACCCCTCCACTTT
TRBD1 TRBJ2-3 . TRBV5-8 CASSLQGVSTDTQYF TGTGCCAGCAGCTTGCAGGGGGTTAGCACAGATACGCAGTATTTT
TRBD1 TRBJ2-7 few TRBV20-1 CSASSQGDRKQYF TGCAGTGCTAGTTCGCAGGGGGATAGGAAGCAGTACTTC
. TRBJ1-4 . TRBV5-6 CASSEPGTSEKLFF TGTGCCAGCAGCGAACCGGGAACGAGCGAAAAACTGTTTTTT
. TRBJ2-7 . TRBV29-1 CSVTGQVSYEQYF TGCAGCGTAACAGGGCAAGTCTCCTACGAGCAGTACTTC
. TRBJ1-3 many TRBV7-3 CASSLYGSGNTIYF TGTGCCAGCAGCTTATACGGCTCTGGAAACACCATATATTTT
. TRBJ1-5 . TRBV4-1 CASSVRDGSNQPQHF TGCGCCAGCAGCGTCCGGGACGGTAGCAATCAGCCCCAGCATTTT
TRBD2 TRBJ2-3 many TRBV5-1 CASRETSGGTDTQYF TGCGCCAGCCGAGAGACTAGCGGGGGCACAGATACGCAGTATTTT